This is a list of T cell receptor beta chains from one sample in a study of regulatory and conventional T cells in RAG deficiency. Only in-frame clones appear in the TCRdb table, and some are missing; sequencing was by immunoSEQ multiplex PCR. The top ten clones hold roughly 0.35% of a sample with roughly 32,000 clones, more than 90% of them seen once. This sample was also put to use in a study of regulatory T cells.

Sequenced input: CD25- CD4+ T cells sorted from blood. The receptors here all came from a human donor in good health. Each CDR3 is given with its conserved first and last residue. Where a row states a size, it is once, few, many or the class of an expanded clone; other rows omit it.

clone_size v_call cdr3_aa
- TRBV6-5 CASSPGENIQYF
- TRBV19 CASSRTGVTEAFF
- TRBV5-6 CASSLKGLAVTDTQYF
- TRBV10-3 CAISEPGLLKYEQYF
- TRBV18 CASSPPLRGADTQYF
- TRBV5-4 CASNLQGNTEAFF
- TRBV9 CASSVVEVSDTQYF
- TRBV4-3 CASSQGGFYNEQFF
- TRBV5-4 CASSERQEKLFF
- TRBV28 CASSFVPAGTVVSYEQYF
once TRBV6-5 CASSYSPSSYEQYF